This T cell receptor (beta chain) emerged from a study of T cells after yellow fever vaccination. Study details: Some fractions had low cell numbers, and these were prepared with SMART-Seq v4 Ultra Low Input. General observations from the study: Researchers cautioned that FACS-sorted repertoires could harbor abundant clonotypes contaminating from the bulk population.

One entry per CDR3 protein, called by TCRdb with MiXCR from the 5' RACE reads. The sample carries roughly 70,000 distinct CDR3 sequences, roughly 8% recorded once. This clonotype was counted a few times. What it binds is not known. Germline V gives CDR1 MNHNS, CDR2 SASEGT. J was trimmed by 6 bases and V by 8 bases; bases with no gene match: 8. This CDR3 contains 14 residues. Material: CD8+ T cells sorted from PBMCs, obtained on the day of the yellow fever booster vaccination. This chain connects TRBV6-1 to TRBJ2-1, with 9 bases that match TRBD1. This sequence originates from a man aged 30-40 years who received the YFV17D yellow fever vaccine. CDR3 nucleotide sequence: TGTGCCAGCCTGGGACAGGGATTTATCAATGAGCAGTTCTTC. Translating it yields CASLGQGFINEQFF.